This entry features one T cell receptor (beta chain) sequence. The target antigen is unknown. The sample comes from a study of T cell repertoires in cytomegalovirus infection. The CDR3 length is 14 residues. Germline CDR1 SGHDT, CDR2 YYEEEE. Trimming took off 3 bases at V and 4 bases at J, with 11 bases between the two ends. TCRdb used MiXCR to reprocess the reads, holding one entry per CDR3 protein. Altogether 700,000 to 850,000 distinct CDR3 sequences are present, around a third being singletons, with the ten largest covering over 10%. The chain joins TRBV5-6 to TRBJ1-5, with no clear D. The sequence was collected from a human donor in good health (CMV status not recorded). Some clones in this sample may be carry-over from other donors' samples. Sequenced material: cultured CD8+ T cells from PBMCs, taken from culture after CMV antigen stimulation. The CDR3 is CASSYGSNNQPQHF. CDR3 bases: TGTGCCAGCAGCTACGGATCCAATAATCAGCCCCAGCATTTT. The full variable domain, rest sourced from reference TRBV5-6 and TRBJ1-5, is DAGVTQSPTHLIKTRGQQVTLRCSPKSGHDTVSWYQQALGQGPQFIFQYYEEEERQRGNFPDRFSGHQFPNYSSELNVNALLLGDSALYLCASSYGSNNQPQHFGDGTRLSIL.